This TCR beta chain is from a study of blood T cell repertoires in COVID-19. Study-wide background: Nucleic acid was either cDNA or gDNA, and it came from T cells, B-cell-depleted T cells, or PBMCs.

The V and J ends lost 5 bases and 3 bases respectively, with 11 bases between them. The germline gives CDR1 SGHTA, CDR2 FQGNSA. CDR3 length: 14 amino acids. Original methodology: The assay estimated nucleated cells by amplifying reference gene primers. Some clones are missing from TCRdb's copy, which holds only in-frame ones; the method was immunoSEQ multiplex PCR. For V, J and clone size, that table is used; D and trimming come from the DNA. This table has fewer than 150,000 clones, 90% appearing once. The sample taken for sequencing was peripheral blood. This receptor was identified in a woman aged 60 to 75 with COVID-19, enrolled during active disease. The chain has TRBV7-2 and TRBJ1-5; possibly TRBD1 for D (6 bases). The CDR3 DNA is TGTGCCAGCAGCCAGGACAGCCTCAATCAGCCCCAGCATTTT. This codes for CASSQDSLNQPQHF.